A single sample gave rise to the 24 T cell receptor beta chains below, sequenced in a study of blood T cell repertoires in COVID-19. The table came from immunoSEQ multiplex PCR; TCRdb's copy has only in-frame clones and leaves some out. The table lists roughly 70,000 clones, roughly nine tenths of them singletons, with around 2.6% in the top ten. The sample comprised peripheral blood. The receptors derive from a man between 45 and 60 years old with COVID-19, enrolled during active disease.

The J gene is TRBJ2-1, the V gene TRBV6-2 or TRBV6-3; 7 bases map to TRBD2. The CDR3 has 17 amino acids. Trimming removed 0 bases from V and 2 bases from J; junction bases left unmatched: 7. Germline-derived CDR1 and CDR2 are MNHEY and SVGEGT. CDR3 sequence (DNA): TGTGCCAGCAGTTACTCGAAGGGGCTAGCGGCCTACAATGAGCAGTTCTTC. It codes for CASSYSKGLAAYNEQFF.

This clone came up once. The rearrangement joins TRBV9 to TRBJ2-1; TRBD2 matches 8 bases. The CDR3 has 15 amino acids. In germline, CDR1 is SGDLS, CDR2 YYNGEE. The V and J ends lost 2 bases and 9 bases, in that order; junction bases with no gene match: 10. The CDR3 sequence is CASSVTSEPTTEQFF. The CDR3, as DNA: TGTGCCAGCAGCGTGACTAGCGAGCCTACAACTGAGCAGTTCTTC.

This clone showed up just once. V and J are TRBV6-5 and TRBJ2-1; 8 positions match TRBD1. Germline CDR1 is MNHEY and CDR2 is SVGAGI. V trimming: 6 bases; J trimming: 7 bases; junction bases outside the gene matches: 11. The CDR3 loop spans 15 amino acids. The CDR3, as DNA: TGTGCCAGCAGGACACCGGGACAGGATGGGAATGAGCAGTTCTTC. Amino acids: CASRTPGQDGNEQFF.

The genes are TRBV4-3 and TRBJ2-3; the D gene is possibly TRBD2 (6 bases). Germline V gene lookup returns CDR1 LGHNA and CDR2 YSLEER. Deletions cut 1 base from V and 6 bases from J, with 17 bases between. The CDR3 spans 16 residues. The CDR3 DNA is TGCGCCAGCAGCCAAGGACCTAGCGCCTATGTGGATACGCAGTATTTT. Translation gives CASSQGPSAYVDTQYF.

The chain links TRBV15 to TRBJ1-5; D not certain. This CDR3 region has 13 residues. CDR1 and CDR2 from the germline V gene are LNHNV and YYDKDF (reference sequence). Trimming removed 3 bases from V and 4 bases from J, with 7 bases in between. The CDR3 DNA reads TGTGCCACCAGCAGTGGAGGTAATCAGCCCCAGCATTTT. Its protein is CATSSGGNQPQHF.

This chain connects TRBV18 to TRBJ1-5; D unclear. The V gene lost 3 bases and the J gene lost 3 bases, with 6 bases spanning the gap. The CDR3 extends over 13 amino acids. Germline V lookup: CDR1 KGHSH, CDR2 LQKENI. The CDR3 DNA follows: TGTGCCAGCTCACCCGAGCACAATCAGCCCCAGCATTTT. Translated: CASSPEHNQPQHF. Looking up the rest from reference TRBV18 and TRBJ1-5 gives the full variable domain: NAGVMQNPRHLVRRRGQEARLRCSPMKGHSHVYWYRQLPEEGLKFMVYLQKENIIDESGMPKERFSAEFPKEGPSILRIQQVVRGDSAAYFCASSPEHNQPQHFGDGTRLSIL.

The V call is TRBV10-2, the J call TRBJ2-2; 9 nucleotides agree with TRBD1. The V gene's germline CDR1 is WSHSY and CDR2 SAAADI. The CDR3 covers 17 residues. J gave up 4 bases and V 6 bases, and 12 bases lay outside the gene matches. In DNA, the CDR3 is TGCGCCAGCAGCCCATCTAACAGGGGGCTGAGCACCGGGGAGCTGTTTTTT. This translates into CASSPSNRGLSTGELFF.

This chain connects TRBV5-6 to TRBJ2-3; possible D gene TRBD1, 6 bases. This CDR3 region has 13 residues. Germline assignment: CDR1 SGHDT and CDR2 YYEEEE. Trimming shortened V by 2 bases and J by 4 bases, and 8 bases separated the two germline ends. DNA for the CDR3: TGTGCCAGCAGCTTCCAGGGGTCAGATACGCAGTATTTT. This gives the protein CASSFQGSDTQYF.

This clone was counted a few times. The V and J genes are TRBV25-1 and TRBJ2-5; no definite D call. Germline CDR1 is MGHDK and CDR2 is SYGVNS. The CDR3 loop spans 13 amino acids. V shed 0 bases and J shed 0 bases, with 2 bases lying between them. DNA for the CDR3: TGTGCCAGCAGTGAATATAACCAAGAGACCCAGTACTTC. Protein product: CASSEYNQETQYF.

The chain employs TRBV30 and TRBJ2-1; unclear D gene. Germline V CDR1 and CDR2: GTSNPN, SVGIG (reference sequence). The CDR3 length is 12 residues. V was trimmed by 5 bases and J by 7 bases, leaving 12 bases between them. CDR3 coding DNA: TGTGCCTGGGAATACTATGGAAATGAGCAGTTCTTC. Its translation is CAWEYYGNEQFF.

CDR3 DNA: TGCAGCCCAGGACTAGGCGATGAGCAGTTCTTC. Protein: CSPGLGDEQFF. This chain links TRBV29-1 with TRBJ2-1, with TRBD2 matching 7 bases. Germline V lookup: CDR1 SQVTM, CDR2 ANQGSEA. Trimming cost V 8 bases and J 8 bases; bases outside gene matches: 6. The CDR3 length is 11 residues.

The rearrangement joins TRBV9 to TRBJ2-1; 10 positions match TRBD2. CDR1 and CDR2 (germline): SGDLS, YYNGEE. This CDR3 is 16 amino acids long. Losses at the gene ends were 0 bases for V and 7 bases for J; bases not matched to a gene: 7. CDR3 amino acids: CASSVGPSGSNNEQFF. As DNA, the CDR3 is TGTGCCAGCAGCGTAGGACCTAGCGGGAGTAATAATGAGCAGTTCTTC.

CDR3 bases: TGTGCCAGTAGTATATGGTCTAGACCCTGGGAGCTGTTTTTT. Translated: CASSIWSRPWELFF. The chain employs TRBV19 and TRBJ2-2; D is undetermined. The CDR3 loop spans 14 amino acids. V dropped 2 bases and J dropped 9 bases, with 13 bases sitting between them. In germline, CDR1 is LNHDA, CDR2 SQIVND (reference sequence). Together with reference TRBV19 and TRBJ2-2, the CDR3 gives the full variable domain: DGGITQSPKYLFRKEGQNVTLSCEQNLNHDAMYWYRQDPGQGLRLIYYSQIVNDFQKGDIAEGYSVSREKKESFPLTVTSAQKNPTAFYLCASSIWSRPWELFFGEGSRLTVL.

The chain is built from TRBV11-2 and TRBJ2-1; TRBD2 might be the D (5 bases). The CDR3 spans 15 residues. CDR1 and CDR2 (germline): SGHAT, FQNNGV. V was pared by 0 bases and J by 7 bases, with 13 bases between. CDR3 region: CASSLELTGNNEQFF. CDR3 bases: TGTGCCAGCAGCTTAGAATTAACGGGAAATAATGAGCAGTTCTTC.

The chain couples TRBV4-2 to TRBJ1-6; no reliable D call. Per the germline V gene, CDR1 is LGHNA and CDR2 is YNFKEQ. There are 16 residues in the CDR3. Trimming removed 0 bases from V and 8 bases from J, with 14 bases in between. CDR3 protein: CASSQDWAGKDSPLHF. In nucleotides, the CDR3 is TGTGCCAGCAGCCAAGATTGGGCCGGGAAAGATTCACCCCTCCACTTT.

This clone is a singleton in its sample. The genes are TRBV19 and TRBJ2-5; 7 bases agree with TRBD1. Germline V CDR1 and CDR2: LNHDA, SQIVND (reference sequence). This CDR3 region has 16 residues. Trimming cost V 6 bases and J 3 bases; bases outside gene matches: 13. The CDR3 bases are TGTGCCAGTAGACCGGACAGGCGGTCGTTGGAAGAGACCCAGTACTTC. Its protein product is CASRPDRRSLEETQYF. The full variable domain, with the rest looked up from reference TRBV19 and TRBJ2-5, is DGGITQSPKYLFRKEGQNVTLSCEQNLNHDAMYWYRQDPGQGLRLIYYSQIVNDFQKGDIAEGYSVSREKKESFPLTVTSAQKNPTAFYLCASRPDRRSLEETQYFGPGTRLLVL.

The chain combines TRBV24-1 with TRBJ2-4; no definite D call. Germline-derived CDR1 and CDR2 are KGHDR and SFDVKD. The CDR3 extends over 12 amino acids. Trimming shortened V by 4 bases and J by 6 bases, and 6 bases separated the two germline ends. The CDR3 sequence is CATSDTTNIQYF. The CDR3 DNA follows: TGTGCCACCAGTGACACAACAAACATTCAGTACTTC.

This clone was recorded a few times. This chain connects TRBV2 to TRBJ1-5; D is perhaps TRBD1 (5 bases). The germline V gene encodes CDR1 SNHLY and CDR2 FYNNEI. The CDR3 spans 13 residues. Trimming stripped 7 bases from V and 1 base from J, with 8 bases between. The CDR3: CASTGQSNQPQHF. CDR3 nucleotides: TGTGCCAGCACTGGACAAAGCAATCAGCCCCAGCATTTT.

CDR3: CASSSAGLANTGELFF. The CDR3 DNA reads TGTGCCAGCAGTTCGGCGGGACTAGCGAACACCGGGGAGCTGTTTTTT. This chain connects TRBV28 to TRBJ2-2; 8 nucleotides line up with TRBD2. J was trimmed by 0 bases and V by 4 bases; bases with no gene match: 4. Looked up from germline, CDR1 is MDHEN and CDR2 is SYDVKM. This CDR3 comprises 16 residues.

This clone was counted only a few times. V is TRBV28 and J is TRBJ2-7, with a possible D match to TRBD2 (5 bases). Germline V gene data show CDR1 as MDHEN and CDR2 as SYDVKM. V was pared by 3 bases and J by 1 base, with 19 bases between. The CDR3 consists of 17 residues. The CDR3 DNA reads as TGTGCCAGCAGTTTTGAGGGATATAGGACTCTTTCCTACGAGCAGTACTTC. Protein product: CASSFEGYRTLSYEQYF.

Here the CDR3 DNA reads TGTGCCAGCAGCCAACTCGGGGGAATCAACACCGGGGAGCTGTTTTTT. It encodes CASSQLGGINTGELFF. The rearrangement uses TRBV3-1 (or the pseudogene TRBV3-2) and TRBJ2-2; TRBD2 might be the D (6 bases). The CDR3 runs 16 residues. Trimming took 2 bases from V and 2 from J, leaving 12 bases between them. Germline V gene lookup returns CDR1 LGHDT and CDR2 YNNKEL (reference sequence).

For the CDR3, the DNA is TGTGCCAGCAGCCGTCGGGCAGGGTTAGCAGATACGCAGTATTTT. This encodes CASSRRAGLADTQYF. The chain employs TRBV7-3 and TRBJ2-3, with a weak D call TRBD1 (5 bases). Trimming took 5 bases from V and 4 from J, leaving 16 bases between them. This CDR3 contains 15 residues. Germline lookup yields CDR1 SGHTA and CDR2 FQGTGA.

The V gene is TRBV24-1, the J gene TRBJ2-7; D might be TRBD1 (6 bases). Trimming left V 8 bases short and J 5 bases short, with 15 bases between. Per the germline V gene, CDR1 is KGHDR and CDR2 is SFDVKD. This CDR3 is built from 13 residues. The CDR3 DNA follows: TGTGCCACCACATTTCCCCGGGACAACGAGCAGTACGTC. This translates into CATTFPRDNEQYV.

J is TRBJ2-3 and V is TRBV2; no definite D call. Looked up from germline, CDR1 is SNHLY and CDR2 is FYNNEI. V lost 1 base to trimming and J lost 7 bases, with 18 bases between them. This CDR3 is built from 16 residues. The CDR3 protein is CASSEESSRWRYTQYF. The CDR3 DNA follows: TGTGCCAGCAGTGAAGAATCTAGTCGGTGGCGTTATACGCAGTATTTT.